The 27 T cell receptor beta chains below come from one sample, sequenced in a study of shared clonotypes between healthy human individuals. The method was immunoSEQ multiplex PCR; TCRdb's version includes in-frame clones alone and lacks a portion of them. The table lists about 1 million clones, about three quarters of them singletons, with 1.4% in the top ten. Sequenced material: memory CD4+ T cells sorted from blood. This sample's subset: CD45RA-negative fraction. The receptors shown here come from a man aged 18 to 30 in good health.

The V call is TRBV2, the J call TRBJ1-6; the D is unclear. The CDR3 totals 16 residues. CDR1 and CDR2 from the germline V gene are SNHLY and FYNNEI. Trimming left V 2 bases short and J 3 bases short, with 11 bases between. The CDR3 is CASSEQGRGYNSPLHF. For the CDR3, the DNA is TGTGCCAGCAGTGAACAAGGTCGGGGCTATAATTCACCCCTCCACTTT.

V is TRBV19 and J is TRBJ2-7; D is perhaps TRBD1 or TRBD2 (5 bases each). Germline CDR1 reads LNHDA; CDR2 reads SQIVND (reference sequence). The V end lost 3 bases, the J end lost 3 bases, and 12 bases lay between the germline ends. CDR3 size: 14 residues. As DNA, the CDR3 is TGTGCCAGTAGTATCCGGGACCGAAGCTACGAGCAGTACTTC. Translated: CASSIRDRSYEQYF.

This clone was detected a few times. The DNA of the CDR3 is TGTGCCAGCAGCTTGAGCTCGAGCTCCTACAATGAGCAGTTCTTC. The encoded protein is CASSLSSSSYNEQFF. This chain uses TRBV7-8 with TRBJ2-1; D ambiguous. The CDR3 consists of 15 residues. Germline-derived CDR1 and CDR2 are SGHVS and FQNEAQ. V was trimmed by 3 bases and J by 0 bases, leaving 9 bases between them.

This clone occurred once. V usage is TRBV20-1 and J usage is TRBJ1-2; D is uncertain. The V gene's germline CDR1 is DFQATT and CDR2 SNEGSKA (reference sequence). V shed 1 base and J shed 6 bases, with 6 bases lying between them. The CDR3 consists of 11 residues. CDR3 sequence (DNA): TGCAGTGCTAGAGCCCAGGATGGCTACACCTTC. It is translated as CSARAQDGYTF.

The rearrangement links TRBV19 to TRBJ2-7, with TRBD2 matching 7 bases. The germline CDR1 and CDR2 sequences are LNHDA and SQIVND (reference sequence). The CDR3 is 19 residues long. V shed 5 bases, J shed 3 bases, and the junction held 22 bases outside the gene matches. The CDR3 loop reads CASSEGFGAGRNPDYEQYF. CDR3 sequence (DNA): TGTGCCAGTAGTGAGGGTTTCGGAGCGGGACGGAACCCCGACTACGAGCAGTACTTC.

The chain carries TRBV6-6 and TRBJ2-1; D possibly corresponds to TRBD2 (5 bases). CDR3 length: 13 amino acids. V was cut by 7 bases and J by 1 base, with 8 bases left in between. The germline V gene encodes CDR1 MNHNY and CDR2 SVGAGI (reference sequence). The CDR3 sequence is CASTPGSYNEQFF. The CDR3 coding sequence is TGTGCCAGCACACCGGGGTCCTACAATGAGCAGTTCTTC.

V and J are TRBV5-1 and TRBJ2-3, with 7 bases matching TRBD1. Germline lookup yields CDR1 SGHRS and CDR2 YFSETQ. The CDR3 runs to 14 residues. The V and J ends lost 4 bases and 5 bases, in that order; junction bases with no gene match: 7. The CDR3 here is CASSPTGIRDTQYF. The CDR3 DNA sequence: TGCGCCAGCAGCCCGACAGGGATTAGAGATACGCAGTATTTT.

This chain uses TRBV13 with TRBJ2-7; tentatively, D is TRBD2 (5 bases). With 2 bases removed from V and 2 bases from J, the gap between germline ends came to 10 bases. The CDR3 spans 14 residues. CDR1 and CDR2 (germline): PRHDT, FYEKMQ (reference sequence). The CDR3 coding sequence is TGTGCCAGCAGCTTAAAACTAGGACCCTACGAGCAGTACTTC. Translation: CASSLKLGPYEQYF.

The V and J genes are TRBV6-5 and TRBJ1-4; 8 nucleotides align to TRBD1. The germline gives CDR1 MNHEY, CDR2 SVGAGI. The CDR3 loop spans 13 amino acids. V dropped 6 bases and J dropped 12; count of bases not matched to a gene: 9. The CDR3 protein is CASRPPGQVQLFF. As DNA, the CDR3 is TGTGCCAGCAGACCCCCGGGACAGGTGCAACTGTTTTTT.

This chain links TRBV5-1 with TRBJ2-7; 8 bases are a match to TRBD1. CDR1 SGHRS and CDR2 YFSETQ come from the germline V gene. This CDR3 is built from 16 residues. Germline trimming cut 4 bases from V and 0 bases from J; bases unmatched to any gene: 9. CDR3 in amino acids: CASSGHWTGSSYEQYF. CDR3 DNA: TGCGCCAGCAGCGGGCATTGGACAGGGAGCTCCTACGAGCAGTACTTC.

This chain joins TRBV11-2 and TRBJ1-5; 8 bases are shared with TRBD1. CDR3 length equals 16 residues. J was trimmed by 2 bases and V by 0 bases; bases with no gene match: 3. Germline CDR1 is SGHAT and CDR2 is FQNNGV. This chain's CDR3 is CASSLDSGGGNQPQHF. The CDR3 DNA sequence: TGTGCCAGCAGCTTAGATTCAGGGGGCGGCAATCAGCCCCAGCATTTT.

This clone was counted between two and nine times. Other DNA sequences in the same sample also yield this CDR3. This rearrangement joins TRBV11-3 to TRBJ2-5; 9 positions agree with TRBD2. Germline-derived CDR1 and CDR2 are SGHNT and YENEEA. CDR3 size: 15 residues. Losses at the gene ends were 1 base for V and 1 base for J; bases not matched to a gene: 1. The DNA for the CDR3 is TGTGCCAGCAGCTTAGGCGGGGGGGCCCAAGAGACCCAGTACTTC. The encoded protein is CASSLGGGAQETQYF.

V usage is TRBV28 and J usage is TRBJ2-7; TRBD1 matches at 10 bases. The CDR3 is 13 residues long. From germline, CDR1 is MDHEN and CDR2 SYDVKM. V shed 6 bases, J shed 3 bases, and the junction held 2 bases outside the gene matches. This chain's CDR3 is CASRGTGDYEQYF. The CDR3 DNA is TGTGCCAGCAGGGGGACAGGGGACTACGAGCAGTACTTC.

The chain employs TRBV7-2 and TRBJ2-4; 10 nucleotides agree with TRBD2. This CDR3 region has 17 residues. V dropped 5 bases and J dropped 7; count of bases not matched to a gene: 14. Germline V gene sequence: CDR1 SGHTA, CDR2 FQGNSA. CDR3 bases: TGTGCCAGCAGCCTATTGGGAGCGGGAGGGACTTCTAACATTCAGTACTTC. Encoded protein: CASSLLGAGGTSNIQYF.

J is TRBJ2-3 and V is TRBV5-8; D remains unclear. The CDR3 totals 16 residues. The germline CDR1 and CDR2 sequences are SGHTS and YDEGEE. Trimming cost V 2 bases and J 2 bases, with 15 bases left between them. The CDR3 region is CASSFGRWLDTDTQYF. The CDR3 nucleotides read TGTGCCAGCAGCTTTGGCCGTTGGTTAGACACAGATACGCAGTATTTT.

The chain uses TRBV5-4 and TRBJ2-5, with D perhaps TRBD1 or TRBD2 (5 bases each). Germline assignment: CDR1 SGHNT and CDR2 YYREEE (reference sequence). Trimming cost V 4 bases and J 6 bases, with 13 bases left between them. This CDR3 is built from 13 residues. The CDR3 sequence: CASSPWDRKTQYF. As DNA, the CDR3 is TGTGCCAGCAGCCCATGGGACCGGAAGACCCAGTACTTC.

This rearrangement joins TRBV19 to TRBJ1-3, with D hard to call. Germline assignment: CDR1 LNHDA and CDR2 SQIVND (reference sequence). The CDR3 sequence is 15 residues long. V shed 7 bases and J shed 0 bases, with 13 bases lying between them. The CDR3 bases are TGTGCCAGTACGCTAGACCGAATCTCTGGAAACACCATATATTTT. It encodes CASTLDRISGNTIYF.

CDR3 sequence reads: CAWSTGSYNSPLHF. CDR3 sequence (DNA): TGTGCCTGGAGTACGGGTAGCTATAATTCACCCCTCCACTTT. The chain employs TRBV30 and TRBJ1-6; D is undetermined. The CDR3 sequence is 14 residues long. The V and J ends lost 2 bases and 3 bases respectively, with 8 bases between them. CDR1 and CDR2 from the germline V gene are GTSNPN and SVGIG (reference sequence).

The chain uses TRBV5-6 and TRBJ2-3; possibly TRBD2 for D (5 bases). The CDR3 is 15 residues long. Per germline, CDR1 SGHDT and CDR2 YYEEEE. V was pared by 0 bases and J by 3 bases, with 11 bases between. The CDR3: CASSLGPGLTDTQYF. CDR3 nucleotide sequence: TGTGCCAGCAGCTTGGGTCCGGGGTTGACAGATACGCAGTATTTT.

The chain links TRBV4-3 to TRBJ1-6, with D hard to call. Looked up from germline, CDR1 is LGHNA and CDR2 is YSLEER. The CDR3 contains 14 residues. Trimming pared 3 bases from V and 5 bases from J, leaving 8 bases between. DNA for the CDR3: TGCGCCAGCAGCCAGGACCGAGATAATTCACCCCTCCACTTT. Amino acid sequence: CASSQDRDNSPLHF.

The chain carries TRBV2 and TRBJ2-3; D not resolved. The germline V and J ends were trimmed by 2 bases and 10 bases, with 16 bases remaining between them. Germline V gene sequence: CDR1 SNHLY, CDR2 FYNNEI. This CDR3 has 14 residues. CDR3 sequence reads: CASSETLGRWAQYF. The CDR3 DNA sequence: TGTGCCAGCAGTGAAACCCTTGGTAGGTGGGCGCAGTATTTT.

This clone came up once. The chain carries TRBV28 and TRBJ2-7; TRBD2 aligns across 13 bases. The length of the CDR3 is 16 residues. Germline values: CDR1 MDHEN, CDR2 SYDVKM. J was trimmed by 4 bases and V by 8 bases; bases with no gene match: 11. The CDR3 coding sequence is TGTGCCAGCGGAACACGGGGACTAGCGGGGCCTTACGAGCAGTACTTC. This sequence encodes CASGTRGLAGPYEQYF.

The CDR3, as DNA: TGTGCCTGGAGTTTGGTAGGGGCCGTAGATACGCAGTATTTT. It is translated as CAWSLVGAVDTQYF. J is TRBJ2-3 and V is TRBV30; the D gene is possibly TRBD1 (5 bases). The CDR3 has 14 amino acids. Trimming stripped 2 bases from V and 5 bases from J, with 14 bases between. Germline V gives CDR1 GTSNPN, CDR2 SVGIG (reference sequence). Full variable domain (remainder filled in from reference TRBV30 and TRBJ2-3): SQTIHQWPATLVQPVGSPLSLECTVEGTSNPNLYWYRQAAGRGLQLLFYSVGIGQISSEVPQNLSASRPQDRQFILSSKKLLLSDSGFYLCAWSLVGAVDTQYFGPGTRLTVL.

CDR3 sequence: CASSQDWGTGTATNQPQHF. The DNA for the CDR3 is TGCGCCAGCAGCCAAGATTGGGGGACAGGGACGGCCACCAATCAGCCCCAGCATTTT. This chain joins TRBV4-1 and TRBJ1-5; TRBD1 matches at 9 bases. The CDR3 contains 19 residues. V was pared by 0 bases and J by 3 bases, with 12 bases of the junction left unmatched. Germline values: CDR1 MGHRA, CDR2 YSYEKL.

As concerns this clone: Germline and junction disagree at one end, which may indicate a read error. The chain combines TRBV7-7 with TRBJ2-2; D gene uncertain. CDR3 length: 13 residues. The germline V gene has CDR1 SSHAT and CDR2 FNYEAQ (reference sequence). The chain's CDR3 is CASSPTTSGELFF. The CDR3, as DNA: TGTGCTAGCAGCCCAACAACTTCCGGGGAGCTGTTTTTT.

The chain links TRBV28 to TRBJ1-6; weak D call: TRBD1 (6 bases). The CDR3 loop spans 14 amino acids. CDR1 is MDHEN and CDR2 is SYDVKM in the germline V gene. V was cut by 5 bases and J by 9 bases, with 14 bases left in between. CDR3 in DNA: TGTGCCAGCAGTCCTCAAAACAGGGCTTCACCCCTCCACTTT. This gives the protein CASSPQNRASPLHF.

The chain employs TRBV6-1 and TRBJ1-5, with 7 bases that match TRBD1. Germline trimming cut 4 bases from V and 0 bases from J; bases unmatched to any gene: 9. Germline-derived CDR1 and CDR2 are MNHNS and SASEGT. The CDR3 is 17 amino acids. CDR3 DNA sequence: TGTGCCAGCAGTGGACAGGGAGGGATCCATAGCAATCAGCCCCAGCATTTT. Translation: CASSGQGGIHSNQPQHF.